This paragraph covers one TCR beta chain sequence. Antigen: not known. This entry comes from a study of T cell responses to AZD1222 COVID-19 vaccine. General study points: Breadth and depth of Spike-specific TCRs rose after two AZD1222 doses.

Profiling relied on immunoSEQ multiplex PCR, and the TCRdb table lists in-frame clones only, not all of them. This table holds around 81,000 clones, approximately 89% found once. Trimming left V 0 bases short and J 7 bases short, with 9 bases between. The V gene's germline CDR1 is MNHEY and CDR2 SVGAGI. The CDR3 sequence is 14 residues long. The sequence derives from an adult who received the AZD1222 COVID-19 vaccine. The V call is TRBV6-5, the J call TRBJ2-2; D is uncertain. The sample was peripheral blood, taken 28 days after the second AZD1222 dose. CDR3 sequence (DNA): TGTGCCAGCAGTTACTCGATGGAATACGGGGAGCTGTTTTTT. Translation: CASSYSMEYGELFF.